The entry below describes one TCR beta chain. The antigen is undetermined. This may be a read error: a much more frequent sequence differs by one nucleotide. The data originate from a study of molecular identifiers for immune sequencing clone quantification. Methods described previously, with TCR primers listed, were used for bulk TCR libraries. Using its own MiXCR run on the PCR reads, TCRdb lists one record per CDR3 protein. The sample consists of more than 95,000 distinct CDR3 sequences, around 24% of them appearing once. CDR3 length equals 17 residues. Germline values: CDR1 DFQATT, CDR2 SNEGSKA (reference sequence). V dropped 2 bases and J dropped 5 bases, with 22 bases sitting between them. Broader study findings: Highly expanded clones may be undercounted when identical TCR molecules share barcodes.

The sequence was obtained from a human donor in good health. Some libraries in this study had Jurkat cell RNA spiked in. The specimen sequenced was naive CD8+ T cells from blood, with Jurkat cell RNA spiked in. Subset indicated: FACS-sorted CD8+CD4-CCR7+CD45RA+ naive T cells. This rearrangement joins TRBV20-1 to TRBJ1-5; D is unclear. CDR3: CSARPRALQREDQPQHF. CDR3 in DNA: TGCAGTGCTAGACCCCGGGCCCTCCAACGGGAAGATCAGCCCCAGCATTTT.